This T cell receptor beta chain derives from a study of cytomegalovirus exposure and HLA in healthy donors. Study-wide background: Unique TCRs from HLA-typed donors, some 85 million of them, were held in an early data release.

Primers for the PCR totalled 60 Vbeta and 13 Jbeta. Sequencing was performed with immunoSEQ multiplex PCR; in TCRdb, only in-frame clones are kept and a portion is missing. Of tens of thousands of clones in the sample, around 78% were seen once. As for this clone: The antigen remains unidentified.

The CDR3 is 16 residues long. Germline CDR1 SGHAT, CDR2 FQNNGV. V dropped 6 bases and J dropped 4 bases, with 21 bases sitting between them. Broader study findings: Specificity of a few CMV-associated chains for CMV antigens was verified in vitro. It was 164 TCR beta chains that were listed as cytomegalovirus-associated.

Sequencing used PBMCs. This sequence originates from a man aged 18 to 30 in good health and CMV-seropositive. V gene TRBV11-2 combines with J gene TRBJ2-5; perhaps TRBD2 as D (6 bases). CDR3 sequence (DNA): TGTGCCAGCAGTCGCCAGGGACTTACAAGTCTAGAGACCCAGTACTTC. This encodes CASSRQGLTSLETQYF. The full variable domain, in which reference TRBV11-2 and TRBJ2-5 provide the parts outside the CDR3, is EAGVAQSPRYKIIEKRQSVAFWCNPISGHATLYWYQQILGQGPKLLIQFQNNGVVDDSQLPKDRFSAERLKGVDSTLKIQPAKLEDSAVYLCASSRQGLTSLETQYFGPGTRLLVL.